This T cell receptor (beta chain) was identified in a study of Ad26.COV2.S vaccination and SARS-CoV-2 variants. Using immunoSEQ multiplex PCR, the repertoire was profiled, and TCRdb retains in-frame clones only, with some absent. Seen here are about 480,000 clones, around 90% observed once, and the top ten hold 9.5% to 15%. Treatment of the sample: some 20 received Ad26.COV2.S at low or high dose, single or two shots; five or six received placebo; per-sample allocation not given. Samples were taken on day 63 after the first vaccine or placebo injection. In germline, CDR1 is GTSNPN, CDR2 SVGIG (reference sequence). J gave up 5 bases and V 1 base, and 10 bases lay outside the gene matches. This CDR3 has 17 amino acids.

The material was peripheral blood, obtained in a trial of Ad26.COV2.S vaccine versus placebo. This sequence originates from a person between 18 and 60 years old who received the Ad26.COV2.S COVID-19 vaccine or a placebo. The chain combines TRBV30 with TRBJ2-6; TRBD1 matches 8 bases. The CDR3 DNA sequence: TGTGCCTGGAGTGACCGGGACAGGTCCCGGAGGGCCAACGTCCTGACTTTC. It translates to CAWSDRDRSRRANVLTF.